The 25 T cell receptor beta chains given below trace back to one sample, sequenced in a study of cytomegalovirus exposure and HLA in healthy donors. PCR involved 60 Vbeta and 13 Jbeta primers. Libraries were prepared by immunoSEQ multiplex PCR; TCRdb keeps only in-frame clonotypes and omits some of them. The repertoire holds 210,000 or so clones, with around 80% as singletons. The sample consisted of PBMCs. These receptors were collected from a man younger than 35 in good health and CMV-seronegative.

This clone was detected only once. V usage is TRBV19 and J usage is TRBJ2-3, with 8 bases aligning to TRBD2. From germline, CDR1 is LNHDA and CDR2 SQIVND (reference sequence). Unmatched junction bases numbered 4, after V lost 8 bases and J lost 9 bases. The CDR3 runs to 11 residues. The DNA for the CDR3 is TGTGCCAGTGGAGGCGGGGGGACGCAGTATTTT. Its translation: CASGGGGTQYF.

V gene TRBV18 combines with J gene TRBJ1-4; TRBD1 matches at 8 bases. The CDR3 length is 18 residues. Per the germline V gene, CDR1 is KGHSH and CDR2 is LQKENI. J was trimmed by 8 bases and V by 4 bases; bases with no gene match: 18. The CDR3 nucleotides read TGTGCCAGCTCACTCCTCGGACAGGGTGGATGGGGATCCGAAAAACTGTTTTTT. It yields the protein CASSLLGQGGWGSEKLFF.

This chain uses TRBV19 with TRBJ2-3; tentative D call: TRBD2 (6 bases). Trimming left V 3 bases short and J 5 bases short, with 15 bases between. CDR1 LNHDA and CDR2 SQIVND come from the germline V gene (reference sequence). This CDR3 is built from 15 residues. The CDR3 region has the DNA TGTGCCAGTAGTATCCTAGCGCTTCTAGGAGATACGCAGTATTTT. Translating gives CASSILALLGDTQYF.

The chain uses TRBV4-1 and TRBJ1-2; 7 bases agree with TRBD1. From germline, CDR1 is MGHRA and CDR2 YSYEKL. Trimming removed 0 bases from V and 8 bases from J; junction bases left unmatched: 9. The CDR3 has 15 residues. This CDR3 is CASSQDRGGYMGYTF. The CDR3 DNA follows: TGCGCCAGCAGCCAAGATAGAGGGGGCTATATGGGCTACACCTTC.

The chain links TRBV19 to TRBJ1-1, with a weak D call TRBD1 (6 bases). Between the trimmed V and J ends, which lost 4 bases and 0 bases, there was a span of 12 bases. The CDR3 spans 15 residues. Germline V CDR1 and CDR2: LNHDA, SQIVND (reference sequence). This chain's CDR3 is CASSRRQELNTEAFF. The CDR3 coding sequence is TGTGCCAGTAGTAGGCGACAGGAACTGAACACTGAAGCTTTCTTT. The variable domain in full, completed from reference TRBV19 and TRBJ1-1, reads DGGITQSPKYLFRKEGQNVTLSCEQNLNHDAMYWYRQDPGQGLRLIYYSQIVNDFQKGDIAEGYSVSREKKESFPLTVTSAQKNPTAFYLCASSRRQELNTEAFFGQGTRLTVV.

The chain joins TRBV10-3 to TRBJ2-2, with D uncertain. The CDR3 runs 12 residues. The V end lost 2 bases, the J end lost 5 bases, and 3 bases lay between the germline ends. The V gene's germline CDR1 is ENHRY and CDR2 SYGVKD. The CDR3 is CAISERTGELFF. CDR3 DNA sequence: TGTGCCATCAGTGAGCGGACCGGGGAGCTGTTTTTT.

The J gene is TRBJ2-7, the V gene TRBV6-6; TRBD2 aligns across 7 bases. Germline values: CDR1 MNHNY, CDR2 SVGAGI (reference sequence). The CDR3 covers 14 residues. Germline trimming cut 6 bases from V and 1 base from J; bases unmatched to any gene: 6. CDR3 coding DNA: TGTGCCAGCAGCCGCACCGGGGGGTCCTACGAGCAGTACTTC. Residues: CASSRTGGSYEQYF.

V gene TRBV9 combines with J gene TRBJ2-5; possible D gene TRBD2, 6 bases. Trimming cost V 4 bases and J 2 bases, with 15 bases left between them. In germline, CDR1 is SGDLS, CDR2 YYNGEE. This CDR3 contains 15 residues. CDR3 sequence reads: CASSSHGGRQETQYF. For the CDR3, the DNA is TGTGCCAGCAGCTCCCATGGAGGGAGGCAAGAGACCCAGTACTTC.

The rearrangement uses TRBV11-3 and TRBJ2-1, with TRBD2 as a possible D gene (6 bases). The CDR3 is 15 residues long. Trimming stripped 2 bases from V and 5 bases from J, with 13 bases between. Germline V gives CDR1 SGHNT, CDR2 YENEEA. The CDR3 sequence: CASSLNRDWHNEQFF. DNA for the CDR3: TGTGCCAGCAGCTTAAACCGGGACTGGCACAATGAGCAGTTCTTC.

The V call is TRBV30, the J call TRBJ1-1; 8 bases map to TRBD1. The germline gives CDR1 GTSNPN, CDR2 SVGIG (reference sequence). After removal of 7 bases from V and 4 bases from J, the junction contained 5 bases not matched to a gene. There are 12 residues in the CDR3. CDR3 in DNA: TGTGCCTTCAGGGGGCGCTTCACTGAAGCTTTCTTT. Translation gives CAFRGRFTEAFF. The entire variable domain, with the rest obtained from reference TRBV30 and TRBJ1-1, is as follows: SQTIHQWPATLVQPVGSPLSLECTVEGTSNPNLYWYRQAAGRGLQLLFYSVGIGQISSEVPQNLSASRPQDRQFILSSKKLLLSDSGFYLCAFRGRFTEAFFGQGTRLTVV.

The V and J genes are TRBV5-8 and TRBJ1-1; TRBD1 might be the D (5 bases). Trimming cost V 4 bases and J 1 base, with 20 bases left between them. The germline V gene has CDR1 SGHTS and CDR2 YDEGEE. CDR3 length equals 17 residues. The CDR3: CASSHYSPGQPNTEAFF. The CDR3, as DNA: TGTGCCAGCAGCCATTATTCTCCTGGACAACCGAACACTGAAGCTTTCTTT.

This clone was found a few times. Other DNA sequences in the sample encode the same CDR3. This chain links TRBV5-6 with TRBJ2-1, with TRBD2 matching 8 bases. Trimming took 0 bases from V and 6 from J; bases not matched to a gene: 5. Germline V gene sequence: CDR1 SGHDT, CDR2 YYEEEE. There are 15 residues in the CDR3. The CDR3 nucleotides are TGTGCCAGCAGCTTGGCGGGACTAGAGGTCAATGAGCAGTTCTTC. Amino acids: CASSLAGLEVNEQFF.

The DNA for the CDR3 is TGTGCCAGCAGTTACCGTCGGTCAGATACGCAGTATTTT. Its translation: CASSYRRSDTQYF. The chain carries TRBV27 and TRBJ2-3; D unclear. The V end was cut by 4 bases, the J end by 4 bases, with 9 bases between. The CDR3 has 13 residues. Germline CDR1 is MNHEY and CDR2 is SMNVEV (reference sequence).

V usage is TRBV5-6 and J usage is TRBJ2-5, with 8 nucleotides matching TRBD2. Germline values: CDR1 SGHDT, CDR2 YYEEEE. The CDR3 has 16 residues. The V segment lost 1 base and the J segment 4 bases; nucleotides outside the gene matches: 9. The chain's CDR3 is CASSLYSGGWAETQYF. CDR3 bases: TGTGCCAGCAGCTTGTACAGCGGGGGATGGGCAGAGACCCAGTACTTC.

This clone was seen a handful of times. This chain connects TRBV7-6 to TRBJ2-2; the D gene is possibly TRBD2 (6 bases). Germline V lookup: CDR1 SGHVS, CDR2 FNYEAQ. V was clipped by 3 bases and J by 1 base, with 18 bases between them. This CDR3 is built from 18 residues. The CDR3 sequence: CASSFSLPGLRNTGELFF. In DNA, the CDR3 is TGTGCCAGCAGCTTTTCCTTACCGGGACTGCGGAACACCGGGGAGCTGTTTTTT.

A few counts support this clone. V gene TRBV5-1 combines with J gene TRBJ1-1; 10 bases align to TRBD1. The CDR3 consists of 16 residues. Per the germline V gene, CDR1 is SGHRS and CDR2 is YFSETQ. The V and J ends lost 4 bases and 3 bases, in that order; junction bases with no gene match: 9. CDR3 DNA: TGCGCCAGCAGCGACCGACAGGGGGCGCTGGACACTGAAGCTTTCTTT. Its protein is CASSDRQGALDTEAFF.

Note on this clone: Germline and junction disagree at one end, which may indicate a read error. Different DNA sequences within this sample yield the same CDR3. J is TRBJ1-5 and V is TRBV2; tentatively, D is TRBD1 (5 bases). CDR1 and CDR2 from the germline V gene are SNHLY and FYNNEI. The CDR3 covers 16 residues. CDR3 bases: TGTGCCAGCAGTGATCACGGTTGGGACGGGGGTCAGCCCCAGCACTTT. It translates to CASSDHGWDGGQPQHF.

V gene TRBV4-1 combines with J gene TRBJ1-1; D is uncertain. Germline CDR1 and CDR2: MGHRA and YSYEKL. Trimming cost V 2 bases and J 8 bases, with 9 bases left between them. The CDR3 spans 12 residues. DNA of the CDR3: TGCGCCAGCAGCCAAACTCCGGGGGAAGCTTTCTTT. Residues: CASSQTPGEAFF.

The chain joins TRBV27 to TRBJ2-5, with a possible D match to TRBD2 (5 bases). The DNA matches TRBJ2-7 better at its end, which makes the J call doubtful. CDR1 is MNHEY, CDR2 SMNVEV, per germline (reference sequence). The CDR3 runs 17 residues. CDR3 DNA: TGTGCCAGCAGTTTAGATTCTCGCGGGTTTAGCTCCTACGAGCAGTACTTC. This codes for CASSLDSRGFSSYEQYF.

This chain uses TRBV27 with TRBJ2-2; 9 positions match TRBD1. V gave up 6 bases and J gave up 6 bases; unmatched junction bases: 8. CDR3 length equals 15 residues. Germline assignment: CDR1 MNHEY and CDR2 SMNVEV (reference sequence). CDR3 loop: CASSEGNRGPGELFF. The CDR3 nucleotides read TGTGCCAGCAGCGAGGGCAACAGGGGGCCCGGGGAGCTGTTTTTT.

CDR3 coding DNA: TGTGCCAGCAGCTGGAGGGGGGGGCCCCCGCCTTACGAGCAGTACTTC. Translating it yields CASSWRGGPPPYEQYF. This sequence joins TRBV5-5 and TRBJ2-7; D is possibly TRBD2 (7 bases). The CDR3 has 16 residues. Germline V lookup: CDR1 SGHKS, CDR2 YYEKEE (reference sequence). The V end lost 3 bases, the J end lost 4 bases, and 20 bases lay between the germline ends. Supplemented by reference TRBV5-5 and TRBJ2-7, the full variable domain reads DAGVTQSPTHLIKTRGQQVTLRCSPISGHKSVSWYQQVLGQGPQFIFQYYEKEERGRGNFPDRFSARQFPNYSSELNVNALLLGDSALYLCASSWRGGPPPYEQYFGPGTRLTVT.

The J gene is TRBJ1-1, the V gene TRBV10-1; D might be TRBD1 (5 bases). Trimming left V 5 bases short and J 4 bases short, with 11 bases between. CDR3 length equals 13 residues. CDR1 and CDR2 from the germline V gene are WNHNN and SYGVQD (reference sequence). The chain's CDR3 is CASSPGYGTEAFF. In nucleotides, the CDR3 is TGCGCCAGCAGTCCAGGGTACGGCACTGAAGCTTTCTTT.

CDR3 bases: TGCGCCAGCAGCCAAGAGCGGTCCCAGGGAGGGATAGATACGCAGTATTTT. Its protein is CASSQERSQGGIDTQYF. This chain joins TRBV4-1 and TRBJ2-3; TRBD2 matches 7 bases. Germline CDR1 and CDR2: MGHRA and YSYEKL. Trimming at V came to 0 bases and at J to 5 bases, leaving 11 bases not matched to a gene. The CDR3 covers 17 residues.

The chain combines TRBV5-6 with TRBJ2-7; a possible D gene is TRBD1 (6 bases). The germline CDR1 and CDR2 sequences are SGHDT and YYEEEE. V lost 1 base, J lost 5 bases, and 13 bases lay in between. The CDR3 has 14 residues. For the CDR3, the DNA is TGTGCCAGCAGCTTGACAGGGCGTTTTAACGAGCAGTACTTC. Protein sequence: CASSLTGRFNEQYF.

The chain combines TRBV19 with TRBJ1-3; D uncertain. The germline gives CDR1 LNHDA, CDR2 SQIVND (reference sequence). Trimming took off 5 bases at V and 0 bases at J, with 14 bases between the two ends. The CDR3 is 16 amino acids. CDR3 nucleotide sequence: TGTGCCAGTAGTCCCTCTGGGCTCTACTCTGGAAACACCATATATTTT. This translates into CASSPSGLYSGNTIYF.